This T cell receptor (beta chain) was found in a study of OX40 agonist ivuxolimab in advanced cancers. Background on the whole study: Ivuxolimab, which targeted the costimulatory receptor OX40 (CD134), was an agonistic, fully human IgG2 monoclonal antibody. Intravenous ivuxolimab was administered to patients every 2 weeks at six dose levels: 0.01, 0.1, 0.3, 1.5, 3 and 10 mg/kg. Among the roughly 54 dose-escalation patients, about 19 had hepatocellular carcinoma, around 15 melanoma, 9 renal cell carcinoma and 9 head and neck cancer. In the dose-escalation cohort, about four fifths of patients were male, and the mean age was 60 years with a range of roughly 20 to 80. Patients were allowed to have had prior anti-PD-1, anti-PD-L1 or anti-CTLA-4 therapy, and about 40% of the dose-escalation patients had been treated with checkpoint inhibitors. Three dose-escalation patients achieved partial responses, one with hepatocellular carcinoma and two with cutaneous melanoma. The purpose of peripheral TCRbeta sequencing was to test whether ivuxolimab changed TCR sequence diversity and led to clonal T-cell expansion. The paper reports the monotherapy dose-escalation portion (N of about 50 patients) of the phase I ivuxolimab trial. Overall results and qualifications from the work: Partial responders in the 0.1-3.0 mg/kg groups had among the lowest normalized peripheral clonal expansion, especially among CD8+ T cells. After ivuxolimab, CD8+ T cells had more expanded clones than CD4+ T cells on average. Low levels of normalized T-cell clonal expansion were also seen in some patients who did not respond. At doses from 0.1 to 3.0 mg/kg, clonal expansion was seen in both CD4+ and CD8+ blood T cells between baseline and week 6. The antigen specificity of the clonally expanded peripheral T cells was not determined.

For sequencing of the TCRbeta CDR3 region, genomic DNA was extracted from the sorted cells. The immunoSEQ Assay was used for sequencing of TCRbeta CDR3 regions. The clones in this table, taken by TCRdb from immuneACCESS, are in-frame only. Not every clone is retained; where verified, under half of the shortfall comes from an unresolved V gene, and the cause of the rest is unknown. Recorded for this sample are 70,000 to 100,000 clones; 80% to 85% of them occurred a single time. 1.1% of the sample belongs to the ten largest clones. On this clone: The specificity of this receptor is unknown. Qualities for individual bases were not recorded, and no much larger clone is one base off.

The trial excluded patients who had a history of autoimmune disease or who were on systemic immunosuppression. Peripheral blood for TCR sequencing was drawn from every dose cohort at baseline, at cycle 4 day 1 and at cycle 7 day 1. The samples were drawn from a first-in-human, open-label, multicenter phase I dose-escalation trial of ivuxolimab. Adults with locally advanced or metastatic melanoma, renal cell, hepatocellular, or head and neck squamous cell carcinoma were enrolled in the trial. Before TCR sequencing, CD4+ T cells and CD8+ T cells from peripheral blood were sorted into separate populations. CDR1 and CDR2 are drawn from the germline V gene: SGHRS, YFSETQ. The CDR3 goes from the cysteine to the phenylalanine over 15 residues. Left in the record is the CDR3 DNA by itself, 45 bases read in frame from the first base. Trimming accounts for 3 bases at V and 8 bases at J, while the number of junction bases matched to no gene is 9.

The V and J genes are TRBV5-1 and TRBJ2-1; TRBD1 matches 9 bases in the middle. The sequence came from an adult with an advanced solid tumor such as melanoma, head and neck, liver or kidney cancer. The source material was CD4+ or CD8+ T cells sorted from blood, sampled in a trial of the OX40 agonist ivuxolimab. The nucleotides are TGCGCCAGCAGCTCCCGGGACAGGGTTGTAGATGAGCAGTTCTTC. Translated, this is CASSSRDRVVDEQFF. When the CDR3 is completed using the reference TRBV5-1 and TRBJ2-1 genes on either side, the full variable domain is KAGVTQTPRYLIKTRGQQVTLSCSPISGHRSVSWYQQTPGQGLQFLFEYFSETQRNKGNFPGRFSGRQFSNSRSEMNVSTLELGDSALYLCASSSRDRVVDEQFFGPGTRLTVL.